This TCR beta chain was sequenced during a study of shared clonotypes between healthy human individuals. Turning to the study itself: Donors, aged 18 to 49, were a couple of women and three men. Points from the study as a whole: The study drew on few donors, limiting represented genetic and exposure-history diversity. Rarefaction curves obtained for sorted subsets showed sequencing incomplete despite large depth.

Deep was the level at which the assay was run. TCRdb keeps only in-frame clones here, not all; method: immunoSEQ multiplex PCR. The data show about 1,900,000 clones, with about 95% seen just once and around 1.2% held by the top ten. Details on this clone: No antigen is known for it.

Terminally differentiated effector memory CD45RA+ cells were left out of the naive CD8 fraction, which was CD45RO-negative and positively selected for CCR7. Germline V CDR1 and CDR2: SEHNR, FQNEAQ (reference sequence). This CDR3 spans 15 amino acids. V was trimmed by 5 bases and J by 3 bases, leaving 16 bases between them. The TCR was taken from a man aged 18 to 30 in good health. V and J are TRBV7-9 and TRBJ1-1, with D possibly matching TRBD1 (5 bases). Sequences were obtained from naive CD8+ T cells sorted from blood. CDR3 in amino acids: CASSIRDGGYTEAFF. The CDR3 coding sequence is TGTGCCAGCAGCATCCGGGACGGAGGTTACACTGAAGCTTTCTTT. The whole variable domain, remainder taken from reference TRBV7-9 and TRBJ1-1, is DTGVSQNPRHKITKRGQNVTFRCDPISEHNRLYWYRQTLGQGPEFLTYFQNEAQLEKSRLLSDRFSAERPKGSFSTLEIQRTEQGDSAMYLCASSIRDGGYTEAFFGQGTRLTVV.